This TCR beta chain was identified in a study of blood T cells in healthy people across ages. Study outcomes and limitations: Bulk PBMC profiling left naive and antigen-experienced comparisons inconclusive. A strong correlation was seen between TCR beta diversity and naive T cell percentage.

The CDR3 has 13 residues. Germline V gene sequence: CDR1 DFQATT, CDR2 SNEGSKA (reference sequence). Trimming removed 8 bases at V and 7 bases at J, with 18 bases between. Using a J-beta primer mix together with a sample-barcoded 5' primer, a second PCR was run for about 6 to 11 cycles. TCRdb reprocessed the 5' RACE reads with MiXCR, giving one entry per CDR3 protein. The repertoire consists of 700,000 or so distinct CDR3 sequences, with about 24% occurring once and the leading ten covering around 22%. Comments on this clonotype: What it binds is unknown.

Sequencing used blood. V usage is TRBV20-1 and J usage is TRBJ2-1, with unresolved D. This TCR came from a man in his 70s in good health. The CDR3 reads CSFRPVNANEQFF. CDR3 bases: TGCAGTTTCCGACCCGTCAATGCGAATGAGCAGTTCTTC.